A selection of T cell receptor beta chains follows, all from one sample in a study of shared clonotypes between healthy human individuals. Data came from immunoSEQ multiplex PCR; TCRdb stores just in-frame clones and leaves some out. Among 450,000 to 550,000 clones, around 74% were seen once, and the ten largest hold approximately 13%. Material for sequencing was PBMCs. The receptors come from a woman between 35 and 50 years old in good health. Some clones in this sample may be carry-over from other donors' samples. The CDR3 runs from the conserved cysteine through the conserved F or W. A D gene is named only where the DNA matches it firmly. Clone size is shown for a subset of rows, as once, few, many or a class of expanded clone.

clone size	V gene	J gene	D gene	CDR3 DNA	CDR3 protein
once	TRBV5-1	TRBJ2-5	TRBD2	TGCGCCAGCAGCTCCCCGGGGGAGGGAGAGACCCAGTACTTC	CASSSPGEGETQYF
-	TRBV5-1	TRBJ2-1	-	TGCGCCAGCAGCTTGCTGGACCTTGACGGGCAGTTCTTC	CASSLLDLDGQFF
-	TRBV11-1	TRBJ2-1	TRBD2	TGTGCCAGCAGCTCCGGTCTAGCGGGATACAATGAGCAGTTCTTC	CASSSGLAGYNEQFF
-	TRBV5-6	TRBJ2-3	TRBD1	TGTGCCAGCAGCTTGGCGTCAGGGGGCTTAGATACGCAGTATTTT	CASSLASGGLDTQYF
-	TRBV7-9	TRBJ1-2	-	TGTGCCAGCAGCTTACCAGGGATCTATGGCTACACCTTC	CASSLPGIYGYTF
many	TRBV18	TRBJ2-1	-	TGTGCCAGCTCACTCATTAATGAGCAGTTCTTC	CASSLINEQFF
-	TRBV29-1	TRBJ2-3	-	TGCAGCGTTGAAGATCCCAGCGGAGGTACAGATACGCAGTATTTT	CSVEDPSGGTDTQYF
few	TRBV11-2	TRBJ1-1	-	TGTGCCAGCAGCTTCTCCCGAGTAGGCACTGAAGCTTTCTTT	CASSFSRVGTEAFF
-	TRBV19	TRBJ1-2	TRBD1	TGTGCCAGTAGCAGGGGGTATGGCTACACCTTC	CASSRGYGYTF
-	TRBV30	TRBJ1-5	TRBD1	TGTGCCTGGAGTACTAAGGACAGGGAGTATAGCAATCAGCCCCAGCATTTT	CAWSTKDREYSNQPQHF
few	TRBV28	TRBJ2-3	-	TGTGCCAGCCGAGGCAGCACAGATACGCAGTATTTT	CASRGSTDTQYF
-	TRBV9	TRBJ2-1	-	TGTGCCAGCAGCGTTTCGGGCCTACCCCCCAGGGAGCAGTTCTTC	CASSVSGLPPREQFF
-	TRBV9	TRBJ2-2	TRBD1	TGTGCCAGCAGCGTAGGCTGGGGGCAGGGGGCCGGGGAGCTGTTTTTT	CASSVGWGQGAGELFF
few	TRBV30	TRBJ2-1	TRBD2	TGTGCCTGGAGACTTAGCGGGGGGTACAATGAGCAGTTCTTC	CAWRLSGGYNEQFF
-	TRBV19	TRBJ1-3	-	TGTGCCAGTAGTATGGCAGGCAGCCTGAGCTCTGGAAACACCATATATTTT	CASSMAGSLSSGNTIYF
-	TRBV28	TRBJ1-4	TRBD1	TGTGCCAGCAGAGTTGGAGGGACAGCCTTTGCAACTAATGAAAAACTGTTTTTT	CASRVGGTAFATNEKLFF
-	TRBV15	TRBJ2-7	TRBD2	TGTGCCACCAGCAGAGATCGGCAGGGCCCCGTGGGAGGGTACGAGCAGTACTTC	CATSRDRQGPVGGYEQYF
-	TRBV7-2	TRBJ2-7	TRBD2	TGTGCCAGCAGCTTAGCGCGGGGGGGCGAGGAGTACTTC	CASSLARGGEEYF
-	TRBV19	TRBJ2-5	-	TGTGCCAGTAAAGGGGGAGGGAGGACCCAGTACTTC	CASKGGGRTQYF
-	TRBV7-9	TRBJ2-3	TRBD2	TGTGCCAGCAGCTTCGCGGGTAGCGGGAGCGACAGCACAGATACGCAGTATTTT	CASSFAGSGSDSTDTQYF
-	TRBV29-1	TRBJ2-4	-	TGCAGCGCCCGAGGGTGGCAGGATAAGCTAGCCAAAAACATTCAGTACTTC	CSARGWQDKLAKNIQYF
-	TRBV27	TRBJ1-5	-	TGTGCCAGCAGTTTATTCCCTGATCAGCCCCAGCATTTT	CASSLFPDQPQHF
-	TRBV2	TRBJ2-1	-	TGTGCCAGCTCCAACAATGAGCAGTTCTTC	CASSNNEQFF
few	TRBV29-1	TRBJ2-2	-	TGCAGCGTTGATGAGAGGAACGGGGAGCTGTTTTTT	CSVDERNGELFF
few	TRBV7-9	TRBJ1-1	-	TGTGCCAGCAGCTTCAAGGGGGGCACTGAAGCTTTCTTT	CASSFKGGTEAFF
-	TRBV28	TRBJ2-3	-	TGTGCCAGCAGTTTCTCTGGAGGGCCGATCACAGATACGCAGTATTTT	CASSFSGGPITDTQYF
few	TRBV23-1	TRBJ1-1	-	TGCGCCAGCAGTCAATTGATAGGGAGACGGATGAACACTGAAGCTTTCTTT	CASSQLIGRRMNTEAFF
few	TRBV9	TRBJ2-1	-	TGTGCCAGCAGCGTATCGGGGAGTGGGAACAATGAGCAGTTCTTC	CASSVSGSGNNEQFF
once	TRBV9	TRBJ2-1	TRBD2	TGTGCCAGCAGCCCACCGAGCGGGATCTCTAATGAGCAGTTCTTC	CASSPPSGISNEQFF
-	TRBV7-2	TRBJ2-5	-	TGTGCCAGCAGCTTCCCCCGGCGGGGGCGCGAGGAGACCCAGTACTTC	CASSFPRRGREETQYF
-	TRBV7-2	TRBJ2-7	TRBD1	TGTGCCAGCAGCCACCAGGGGGCCTACGAGCAGTACTTC	CASSHQGAYEQYF
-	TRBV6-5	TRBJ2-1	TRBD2	TGTGCCAGCAGTCAGGGACTAGTCAATGAGCAGTTCTTC	CASSQGLVNEQFF
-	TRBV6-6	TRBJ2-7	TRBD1	TGTGCCAGCAGTTACGCAGTACAGGGGGCCTACGAGCAGTACTTC	CASSYAVQGAYEQYF
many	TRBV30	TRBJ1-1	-	TGTGCCTGGAGTGTGAAGGGGAACACTGAAGCTTTCTTT	CAWSVKGNTEAFF
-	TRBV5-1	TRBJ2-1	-	TGCGCCAGCAGCCCCGGTGGGGGGGCGGGGAATGAGCAGTTCTTC	CASSPGGGAGNEQFF
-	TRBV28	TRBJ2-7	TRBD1	TGTGCCAGCAGTTTATCCGGGGACAGGGAGACCCTCTACGAGCAGTACTTC	CASSLSGDRETLYEQYF
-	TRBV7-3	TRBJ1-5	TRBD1	TGTGCCAGCAGCTCGAGACAGGGAATGGGACCATATAGCAATCAGCCCCAGCATTTT	CASSSRQGMGPYSNQPQHF
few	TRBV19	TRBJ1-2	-	TGTGCCAGTAGTCCACTCAGAAATAACTATGGCTACACCTTC	CASSPLRNNYGYTF
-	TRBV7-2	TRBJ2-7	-	TGTGCCAGCAGCTTGGGACCCCCGGGGGCCTACGAGCAGTACTTC	CASSLGPPGAYEQYF
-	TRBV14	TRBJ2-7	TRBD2	TGTGCCAGCAGCCCTCATTGGGGGCGCGGGGCTAGCGGGTCCTACGAGCAGTACTTC	CASSPHWGRGASGSYEQYF
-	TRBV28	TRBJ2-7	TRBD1	TGTGCCAGCAGGCAACAGGGGGTGAGGACCTACGAGCAGTACTTC	CASRQQGVRTYEQYF